This entry lists 8 T cell receptor beta chains sequenced from one sample in a study of blood T cell repertoires in COVID-19. The protocol was immunoSEQ multiplex PCR, while the TCRdb copy is restricted to in-frame clones and leaves out a portion. The data show 70,000 to 90,000 clones, approximately 86% seen once. Sequenced sample: peripheral blood. The receptors come from a man aged 55 to 70 with acute or convalescent COVID-19.

The genes are TRBV19 and TRBJ1-6; D not certain. The ends were cut back, 2 bases at V and 7 bases at J, with 15 bases in the middle. Per germline, CDR1 LNHDA and CDR2 SQIVND (reference sequence). This CDR3 is built from 16 residues. CDR3 loop: CASSISELFGNSPLHF. The CDR3 coding sequence is TGTGCCAGTAGTATATCTGAATTGTTCGGGAATTCACCCCTCCACTTT.

This clone has just one count. The chain joins TRBV19 to TRBJ2-3; maybe TRBD2 (6 bases). The CDR3 is made up of 15 amino acids. Germline CDR1 is LNHDA and CDR2 is SQIVND (reference sequence). V was trimmed by 8 bases and J by 8 bases, leaving 23 bases between them. CDR3 bases: TGTGCCAGTTCGGGCTCTGGGCCGGCGGGGACTACGCAGTATTTT. The encoded protein is CASSGSGPAGTTQYF.

The chain combines TRBV6-5 with TRBJ2-7; D ambiguous. The V and J ends lost 8 bases and 2 bases respectively, with 7 bases between them. The CDR3 is 11 amino acids. CDR1 is MNHEY and CDR2 is SVGAGI in the germline V gene. As DNA, the CDR3 is TGTGCCAGCGGCGAGGCCTACGAGCAGTACTTC. Its protein product is CASGEAYEQYF.

The chain is built from TRBV7-2 and TRBJ1-5; a weak D match, TRBD1 (5 bases). The CDR3 spans 13 residues. The V end lost 0 bases, the J end lost 11 bases, and 11 bases lay between the germline ends. Germline V gene lookup returns CDR1 SGHTA and CDR2 FQGNSA. The CDR3 nucleotides read TGTGCCAGCAGCTTAGCTGTTGCAGGGACCCAGCATTTT. Translated: CASSLAVAGTQHF. Variable domain in full (rest from reference TRBV7-2 and TRBJ1-5): GAGVSQSPSNKVTEKGKDVELRCDPISGHTALYWYRQSLGQGLEFLIYFQGNSAPDKSGLPSDRFSAERTGGSVSTLTIQRTQQEDSAVYLCASSLAVAGTQHFGDGTRLSIL.

This rearrangement joins TRBV30 to TRBJ2-3, with 10 bases fitting TRBD2. Unmatched junction bases numbered 7, after V lost 0 bases and J lost 1 base. This CDR3 is built from 17 residues. Germline V CDR1 and CDR2: GTSNPN, SVGIG (reference sequence). The CDR3 region is CAWSVPGLAWGTDTQYF. For the CDR3, the DNA is TGTGCCTGGAGTGTACCGGGACTAGCGTGGGGCACAGATACGCAGTATTTT. The full variable domain, completed using reference TRBV30 and TRBJ2-3, is SQTIHQWPATLVQPVGSPLSLECTVEGTSNPNLYWYRQAAGRGLQLLFYSVGIGQISSEVPQNLSASRPQDRQFILSSKKLLLSDSGFYLCAWSVPGLAWGTDTQYFGPGTRLTVL.

This sequence joins TRBV18 and TRBJ2-5; D is possibly TRBD2 (6 bases). Germline V gene data show CDR1 as KGHSH and CDR2 as LQKENI. The germline V and J ends were trimmed by 6 bases and 1 base, with 15 bases remaining between them. The CDR3 contains 15 residues. CDR3 nucleotide sequence: TGTGCCAGCTCCTCCGACCAGGGAGGCCAAGAGACCCAGTACTTC. Its translation is CASSSDQGGQETQYF.

This clone has more than one count but fewer than ten. The chain joins TRBV5-4 to TRBJ1-1; 7 nucleotides line up with TRBD1. Germline loops: CDR1 SGHNT, CDR2 YYREEE (reference sequence). The CDR3 has 15 residues. V was clipped by 4 bases and J by 0 bases; unmatched bases: 6. CDR3 DNA sequence: TGTGCCAGCAGCGCTCAGGGGGTTCTGAACACTGAAGCTTTCTTT. Translation: CASSAQGVLNTEAFF.

The J gene is TRBJ1-5, the V gene TRBV29-1; 8 bases map to TRBD1. This CDR3 has 14 amino acids. CDR1 and CDR2 from the germline V gene are SQVTM and ANQGSEA. The ends lost 4 bases at V and 2 bases at J; junction bases unmatched: 4. CDR3 coding DNA: TGCAGCGTTGCGACAGGGGTTGGCAATCAGCCCCAGCATTTT. Translation gives CSVATGVGNQPQHF.